A selection of T cell receptor beta chains follows, all from one sample in a study of cytomegalovirus exposure and HLA in healthy donors. Profiled with immunoSEQ multiplex PCR; TCRdb holds only in-frame clones, not every one. The sample yields under 200,000 clones, 60% to 80% seen once. Sequenced input: PBMCs. The source is a middle-aged woman in good health and CMV-seropositive. Both conserved end residues are part of each CDR3. The D gene is left open where the match is weak. Not every row has a clone size; where given, it reads once, few, many or a size class.

TRBV5-1,TRBD1,TRBJ2-3,-,TGCGCCAGCAGCTTAGGGGACAGTTACACAGATACGCAGTATTTT,CASSLGDSYTDTQYF
TRBV5-1,-,TRBJ2-7,-,TGCGCCAGCACCCCCGTCTCGGGGTCCGAGCAGTACTTC,CASTPVSGSEQYF
TRBV7-9,-,TRBJ1-2,-,TGTGCCAGCAGCTTAGGGCAGGGAATTGACTATGGCTACACCTTC,CASSLGQGIDYGYTF
TRBV29-1,TRBD1,TRBJ2-5,-,TGCAGCGTTCAGACCGGGACAGAAGAGACCCAGTACTTC,CSVQTGTEETQYF
TRBV11-3,TRBD2,TRBJ2-3,-,TGTGCCAGCAGCCTACTAGCGGGAGGGCGCGCAGATACGCAGTATTTT,CASSLLAGGRADTQYF
TRBV7-6,-,TRBJ2-1,-,TGTGCCAGCAGCTTAGGGGCAACCCTATACAATGAGCAGTTCTTC,CASSLGATLYNEQFF
TRBV28,-,TRBJ2-6,few,TGTGCCAGCAGTTTAAGCGCTGGGGCCAACGTCCTGACTTTC,CASSLSAGANVLTF
TRBV27,TRBD1,TRBJ1-1,-,TGTGCCAGCAGCAGGGGACAGGGTGGCACTGAAGCTTTCTTT,CASSRGQGGTEAFF
TRBV6-5,-,TRBJ2-1,-,TGTGCCAGCAGTTACTCTGGAGGAGTAAGTTACAATGAGCAGTTCTTC,CASSYSGGVSYNEQFF
TRBV28,-,TRBJ2-3,-,TGTGCCAGCGGAGTTCGGGATACGCAGTATTTT,CASGVRDTQYF
TRBV5-4,TRBD1,TRBJ2-7,-,TGTGCCAGCAGCCCTGGGGGACAGGGTGGGGTCTTCCACGAGCAGTACTTC,CASSPGGQGGVFHEQYF
TRBV7-2,-,TRBJ2-4,-,TGTGCCAGCAGCTTACTACCTACCTCAGGCATTCAGTACTTC,CASSLLPTSGIQYF
TRBV6-5,TRBD2,TRBJ2-1,-,TGTGCCAGCAGTTCGGGACTAAGGGATGAGCAGTTCTTC,CASSSGLRDEQFF
TRBV6-5,TRBD2,TRBJ2-7,-,TGTGCCAGCAGTTCCTGGACTAGCGGGAGGGGCGAGCAGTACTTC,CASSSWTSGRGEQYF
TRBV4-3,-,TRBJ2-3,-,TGCGCCAGCAGCATATTCAGGCAGCCCACAGATACGCAGTATTTT,CASSIFRQPTDTQYF
TRBV29-1,-,TRBJ1-3,-,TGCAGCGTTGAAAGGGGAAATGGAAACACCATATATTTT,CSVERGNGNTIYF
TRBV5-6,-,TRBJ2-7,few,TGTGCCAGCAGCTTTACTACACAGGGACCCTCCTACGAGCAGTACTTC,CASSFTTQGPSYEQYF
TRBV13,TRBD2,TRBJ2-1,-,TGTGCCAGCAGCTTAGGCCCCTCTAGCGGCCTCTACAATGAGCAGTTCTTC,CASSLGPSSGLYNEQFF
TRBV5-1,-,TRBJ1-4,-,TGCGCCAGCAGCTTACGCGCAACTAATGAAAAACTGTTTTTT,CASSLRATNEKLFF
TRBV19,-,TRBJ1-1,few,TGTGCCAGTAAGGAGACAGTACAGTTGGCTGAAGCTTTCTTT,CASKETVQLAEAFF
TRBV6-5,-,TRBJ2-3,few,TGTGCCAGCAAACAGGGAGGGGTCACAGATACGCAGTATTTT,CASKQGGVTDTQYF
TRBV30,TRBD2,TRBJ2-7,few,TGTGCCTGGCGGGTGGGCGGGAGTCCCAACGAGCAGTACTTC,CAWRVGGSPNEQYF
TRBV11-3,TRBD1,TRBJ2-2,-,TGTGCCAGCAGCCTCGGACAAGGGGGCCCCGGGGAGCTGTTTTTT,CASSLGQGGPGELFF
TRBV7-2,-,TRBJ2-7,once,TGTGCCAGCAGCCCGCAGGTGGGTACCCACGAGCAGTACTTC,CASSPQVGTHEQYF
TRBV6-6,-,TRBJ1-1,few,TGTGCCAGCTCCCCTCGAGAGGTAGTAGACACTGAAGCTTTCTTT,CASSPREVVDTEAFF
TRBV9,-,TRBJ1-2,once,TGTGCCAGCAGCGTAGAGGGGGAGGGACCTAACTATGGCTACACCTTC,CASSVEGEGPNYGYTF
TRBV5-6,TRBD2,TRBJ2-1,-,TGTGCCAGCAGCTTTCTAGCGGGGCGAAGTAATGAGCAGTTCTTC,CASSFLAGRSNEQFF
TRBV6-5,TRBD2,TRBJ2-5,few,TGTGCCAGCAGTTTCCCGGGCCCTCGGGAGGGGAAGACCCAGTACTTC,CASSFPGPREGKTQYF
TRBV27,TRBD2,TRBJ2-3,-,TGTGCCAGCAGTTCCCGCGGAGGGGAGGGGCGTGAGGCAGATACGCAGTATTTT,CASSSRGGEGREADTQYF
TRBV19,-,TRBJ2-7,-,TGTGTCAGGAGGTTGGGCTACGAGCAGTACTTC,CVRRLGYEQYF
TRBV7-9,TRBD2,TRBJ2-1,-,TGTGCCAGCAGCTTAAGCGGGGGCTACAATGAGCAGTTCTTC,CASSLSGGYNEQFF
TRBV19,TRBD1,TRBJ1-2,few,TGTGCCAGCCACAGGGGGCAGGGCTATGGCTACACCTTC,CASHRGQGYGYTF
TRBV1,-,TRBJ2-1,-,TGCACCAGCAGCCAAGTTGCACTAGCGGGAGGGTCCTCCCCCAATGAGCAGTTCTTC,CTSSQVALAGGSSPNEQFF
TRBV4-3,-,TRBJ2-1,-,TGCGCCAGCAGCCAGGACCGGGACTTCTACGAGGCTGCCTACAATGAGCAGTTCTTC,CASSQDRDFYEAAYNEQFF
TRBV25-1,TRBD1,TRBJ2-7,few,TGTGCCAGCAGTGAAAGGGGACCGGGACAGGGATTCGTCTACGAGCAGTACTTC,CASSERGPGQGFVYEQYF
TRBV5-4,TRBD1,TRBJ1-4,once,TGTGCCAGCAGCGCAGCGACAGGGAACGAAAAACTGTTTTTT,CASSAATGNEKLFF
TRBV4-3,TRBD1,TRBJ2-7,-,TGCGCCAGCAGCCAGGGTCTCGGGGGACAGGGGGCCGACGAGCAGTACTTC,CASSQGLGGQGADEQYF
TRBV4-1,-,TRBJ1-2,-,TGCGCCAGCAGCCAAGATCTATATGGCTACACCTTC,CASSQDLYGYTF
TRBV21-1,-,TRBJ2-7,-,TGTGCCAGCAGATCTCGGCGGGGGTTGAGTCACTACGAGCAGTACTTC,CASRSRRGLSHYEQYF
TRBV11-2,TRBD2,TRBJ2-7,few,TGTGCCAGCAGCTCCGGCGCGGGAGGCGGCTTAAAGACGTTC,CASSSGAGGGLKTF
TRBV30,-,TRBJ1-2,once,TGTGCCTGGAGTTTGGGGGAGGGCTATGGCTACACCTTC,CAWSLGEGYGYTF
TRBV28,TRBD2,TRBJ2-2,-,TGTGCCAGCAGTCCCCTGAGTAGCGGGGGACTTTTGGGGGAGCTGTTTTTT,CASSPLSSGGLLGELFF
TRBV5-6,TRBD2,TRBJ2-1,-,TGTGCCAGCAGCTTGAGTTGGGTAGCGGGGTACAATGAGCAGTTCTTC,CASSLSWVAGYNEQFF
TRBV5-1,-,TRBJ1-1,-,TGCGCCAGCAGCCGGGACACCACGAACACTGAAGCTTTCTTT,CASSRDTTNTEAFF
TRBV19,-,TRBJ1-2,once,TGTGCCAGTAGTATAGGGAGGTCTAACTATGGCTACACCTTC,CASSIGRSNYGYTF
TRBV18,-,TRBJ1-3,-,TGTGCCAGCTCACCAACACAGGGAAGGGGAAACACCATATATTTT,CASSPTQGRGNTIYF
TRBV5-4,TRBD2,TRBJ2-1,-,TGTGCCAGCAGCCGCTTGGCAAGCGGGGGGGCTAGAAATGAGCAGTTCTTC,CASSRLASGGARNEQFF
TRBV10-3,TRBD1,TRBJ2-1,once,TGTGCCATCAGTGAGGGTACCTCCGGGACAGGGGCCTACAATGAGCAGTTCTTC,CAISEGTSGTGAYNEQFF
TRBV28,-,TRBJ2-1,-,TGTGCCAGCAGTTCTTTCTGGGGGGGCAATTACAATGAGCAGTTCTTC,CASSSFWGGNYNEQFF
TRBV6-5,TRBD1,TRBJ1-2,-,TGTGCCAGCAGTTACTTAGACAGGGGGCCCGATGGCTACACCTTC,CASSYLDRGPDGYTF
TRBV7-9,-,TRBJ2-2,-,TGTGCCAGCAGGTCCTTAATGAACACCGGGGAGCTGTTTTTT,CASRSLMNTGELFF
TRBV4-1,-,TRBJ2-7,-,TGCGCCAGCAGCCAAGAAACCAGCTACGAGCAGTACTTC,CASSQETSYEQYF
TRBV30,-,TRBJ1-1,-,TGTGCCTGGAAGCCACAGGGTAGGAACACTGAAGCTTTCTTT,CAWKPQGRNTEAFF
TRBV6-5,-,TRBJ2-7,-,TGTGCCAGCAGCCCCGGGGGGACACACTACGAGCAGTACTTC,CASSPGGTHYEQYF
TRBV7-9,TRBD1,TRBJ1-6,-,TGTGCCAGCAGCTTCCGACAGGGGGAGAATTCACCCCTCCACTTT,CASSFRQGENSPLHF